The rows below give T cell receptor beta chains drawn from one sample of a study of T cells in Graves' hyperthyroidism and ophthalmopathy. One entry per CDR3 protein, called by TCRdb with MiXCR from the multiplex PCR reads. This table holds approximately 510,000 distinct CDR3 sequences, around 20% found once. The specimen sequenced was blood. All receptors come from a man aged 18-30 years with Graves' hyperthyroidism. Both conserved end residues are part of each CDR3. D genes are given only for firm matches. Size tells how often a clone was seen (once, few, many) or the class of an expanded clone, and some rows leave it out.

>TRBV6-1|TRBJ2-2|14|-|many
CASSKDGYTGELFF
TGTGCCAGCAGTAAAGACGGATACACCGGGGAGCTGTTTTTT
>TRBV2|TRBJ1-2|14|-|many
CASRRNQGNYGYTF
TGTGCCAGCCGAAGGAACCAGGGGAACTATGGCTACACCTTC
>TRBV6-2/TRBV6-3|TRBJ1-1|14|-|once
CASSYAFMNTEAFF
TGTGCCAGCAGTTACGCCTTTATGAACACTGAAGCTTTCTTT
>TRBV6-1|TRBJ2-7|16|-|-
CASSEPEEAPTYEQYF
TGTGCCAGCAGTGAACCAGAAGAGGCGCCCACCTACGAGCAGTACTTC
>TRBV6-6|TRBJ2-7|16|-|many
CASSYPRVTGAQQQYF
TGTGCCAGCAGTTACCCTAGGGTCACGGGGGCCCAGCAGCAGTACTTC
>TRBV18|TRBJ2-5|14|-|-
CASSPYDRQETQYF
TGTGCCAGCTCACCATACGACAGACAAGAGACCCAGTACTTC
>TRBV20-1|TRBJ2-2|15|-|-
CSARQILSGTGELFF
TGCAGTGCTAGACAAATCCTTAGCGGCACCGGGGAGCTGTTTTTT
>TRBV27|TRBJ2-2|15|TRBD2|many
CASSTGTSLGGELFF
TGTGCCAGCAGTACCGGGACTAGCCTTGGCGGGGAGCTGTTTTTT
>TRBV7-3|TRBJ2-7|19|TRBD1|many
CASTPSLGRQGRMSYEQYF
TGTGCCAGCACACCCTCCCTAGGGAGACAGGGGAGAATGTCCTACGAGCAGTACTTC
>TRBV29-1|TRBJ1-1|18|-|-
CSGFSNGKYSGRGTEAFF
TGCAGCGGTTTTTCAAACGGAAAGTACTCGGGGAGGGGGACTGAAGCTTTCTTT
>TRBV27|TRBJ2-7|14|TRBD1|-
CASSVGQGSCEQYF
TGTGCCAGCAGTGTTGGACAGGGTTCGTGCGAGCAGTACTTC
>TRBV27|TRBJ2-2|13|-|-
CASSLGTAGELFF
TGTGCCAGCAGTCTAGGGACGGCCGGGGAGCTGTTTTTT
>TRBV20-1|TRBJ2-5|14|TRBD2|many
CSAPGLAVQETQYF
TGCAGTGCCCCGGGACTAGCGGTCCAAGAGACCCAGTACTTC
>TRBV2|TRBJ2-7|12|-|once
CASKGVPYEQYF
TGTGCCAGCAAGGGAGTACCCTACGAGCAGTACTTC
>TRBV6-5|TRBJ1-1|14|TRBD1|few
CASSYGTGGVEAFF
TGTGCCAGCAGTTACGGGACAGGGGGGGTTGAAGCTTTCTTT
>TRBV10-3|TRBJ2-5|13|-|many
CAISVGGEETQYF
TGTGCCATCAGTGTAGGAGGGGAAGAGACCCAGTACTTC